Below are 16 T cell receptor beta chains sequenced from a single sample in a study of control samples from healthy donors and cancer patients. Profiled with immunoSEQ multiplex PCR; TCRdb holds only in-frame clones, not every one. The table lists about 120,000 clones, around 89% of them singletons. Sequenced sample: blood. The receptors originated from a woman in her 70s in good health.

This clone was seen just once. The V call is TRBV19, the J call TRBJ1-1; the D gene is possibly TRBD1 (5 bases). This CDR3 is built from 15 residues. V lost 6 bases to trimming and J lost 9 bases, with 23 bases between them. Germline values: CDR1 LNHDA, CDR2 SQIVND (reference sequence). CDR3 region: CASRGGLYFSRKAFF. The CDR3, as DNA: TGTGCCAGTAGGGGGGGACTTTACTTTTCGAGGAAAGCTTTCTTT.

As for this clone: Other DNA sequences in the sample encode the same CDR3. The chain has TRBV9 and TRBJ2-3; D assignment may be TRBD1 or TRBD2 (5 bases each). Germline V gene sequence: CDR1 SGDLS, CDR2 YYNGEE. V lost 2 bases and J 6 bases, leaving 13 bases between the germline ends. The CDR3 runs to 14 residues. The CDR3 is CASSVGVGVDTQYF. CDR3 DNA sequence: TGTGCCAGCAGCGTGGGGGTAGGGGTGGATACGCAGTATTTT.

V usage is TRBV6-2 or TRBV6-3 and J usage is TRBJ1-3, with TRBD1 matching 8 bases. After removal of 5 bases from V and 3 bases from J, the junction contained 15 bases not matched to a gene. Per germline, CDR1 MNHEY and CDR2 SVGEGT. This CDR3 has 18 amino acids. CDR3 amino acids: CASSTKQGVVIGGNTIYF. The DNA for the CDR3 is TGTGCCAGCAGTACCAAACAGGGGGTGGTTATTGGTGGAAACACCATATATTTT.

The CDR3 here is CASSFRADTEAFF. The CDR3 DNA sequence: TGTGCCAGCAGCTTTCGGGCTGACACTGAAGCTTTCTTT. This rearrangement joins TRBV9 to TRBJ1-1; D is unresolved. This CDR3 region has 13 residues. CDR1 is SGDLS, CDR2 YYNGEE, per germline. Trimming took off 4 bases at V and 3 bases at J, with 10 bases between the two ends.

The chain uses TRBV7-3 and TRBJ2-1; tentative D call: TRBD1 (5 bases). CDR1 and CDR2 (germline): SGHTA, FQGTGA. Trimming shortened V by 5 bases and J by 0 bases, and 17 bases separated the two germline ends. The CDR3 runs to 17 residues. CDR3 DNA: TGTGCCAGCAGCCCACGGACATCTTCCTACTCCTACAATGAGCAGTTCTTC. It yields the protein CASSPRTSSYSYNEQFF.

This rearrangement joins TRBV27 to TRBJ1-6, with D perhaps matching TRBD1 (5 bases). Germline V gene sequence: CDR1 MNHEY, CDR2 SMNVEV (reference sequence). This CDR3 region has 14 residues. The CDR3 region has the DNA TGTGTCGCTAGGGGTAGCTCCTATAATTCACCCCTCCACTTT. It encodes CVARGSSYNSPLHF.

This chain links TRBV29-1 with TRBJ2-2; D is undetermined. Germline values: CDR1 SQVTM, CDR2 ANQGSEA. This CDR3 comprises 12 residues. The V gene lost 4 bases and the J gene lost 4 bases, with 7 bases spanning the gap. CDR3 in DNA: TGCAGCGTTGGGTGGACCACCGGGGAGCTGTTTTTT. This translates into CSVGWTTGELFF.

The chain couples TRBV7-2 to TRBJ1-5; D unresolved. This CDR3 is 14 amino acids long. Germline CDR1 and CDR2: SGHTA and FQGNSA. Trimming shortened V by 3 bases and J by 2 bases, and 8 bases separated the two germline ends. The CDR3 loop is CASSFEIGNQPQHF. CDR3 nucleotides: TGTGCCAGCAGCTTCGAGATTGGCAATCAGCCCCAGCATTTT.

V gene TRBV5-6 combines with J gene TRBJ1-2; the D is unclear. Trimming left V 4 bases short and J 3 bases short, with 10 bases between. This CDR3 has 13 residues. In germline, CDR1 is SGHDT, CDR2 YYEEEE. The CDR3 nucleotides are TGTGCCAGCAGCGTGGATGTGGACTATGGCTACACCTTC. This translates into CASSVDVDYGYTF.

Written as DNA, the CDR3 is TGTGCCAGCAGCACACAGGGGCGAGGGGAAAAACTGTTTTTT. It codes for CASSTQGRGEKLFF. The chain links TRBV11-2 to TRBJ1-4; TRBD1 aligns across 7 bases. The CDR3 loop spans 14 amino acids. Trimming at V came to 5 bases and at J to 8 bases, leaving 8 bases not matched to a gene. Germline CDR1 reads SGHAT; CDR2 reads FQNNGV.

This clone was picked up one time. CDR3 loop: CASSEGGHGSYEQYF. DNA of the CDR3: TGTGCCAGCAGTGAAGGGGGGCATGGTTCCTACGAGCAGTACTTC. The V and J genes are TRBV2 and TRBJ2-7, with D possibly matching TRBD1 (6 bases). The V end was cut by 1 base, the J end by 1 base, with 11 bases between. Germline V gene lookup returns CDR1 SNHLY and CDR2 FYNNEI. This CDR3 has 15 amino acids.

This chain connects TRBV27 to TRBJ1-1; 9 positions match TRBD1. Germline CDR1 is MNHEY and CDR2 is SMNVEV (reference sequence). V was pared by 5 bases and J by 4 bases, with 2 bases of the junction left unmatched. CDR3 length: 13 amino acids. CDR3 DNA sequence: TGTGCCAGCAGTCCGGGACAGGGCACTGAAGCTTTCTTT. Translating gives CASSPGQGTEAFF.

The chain joins TRBV4-2 to TRBJ2-4, with 13 bases lining up with TRBD2. Germline assignment: CDR1 LGHNA and CDR2 YNFKEQ. The CDR3 totals 15 residues. The J segment lost 8 bases and the V segment lost 1 base, leaving 2 bases of the junction unmatched. CDR3 DNA: TGTGCCAGCAGCCAAGGACTAGCGGGGGGAGACATTCAGTACTTC. Translated: CASSQGLAGGDIQYF.

The chain is built from TRBV6-6 and TRBJ1-2; D is perhaps TRBD1 (5 bases). Germline values: CDR1 MNHNY, CDR2 SVGAGI (reference sequence). V lost 4 bases and J lost 7, with 13 bases in between. CDR3 length equals 13 residues. The CDR3 DNA is TGTGCCAGCAGTTCCCCCGGCGGGGGTGGCTACACCTTC. Its translation is CASSSPGGGGYTF.

The chain uses TRBV3-1 (or the pseudogene TRBV3-2) and TRBJ2-1; D not resolved. Germline CDR1 is LGHDT and CDR2 is YNNKEL (reference sequence). The CDR3 covers 11 residues. The V end lost 7 bases, the J end lost 9 bases, and 10 bases lay between the germline ends. The CDR3 region has the DNA TGTGCCAGCACCACCGGCGGTGAGCAGTTCTTC. Translating gives CASTTGGEQFF.

The genes are TRBV7-8 and TRBJ2-2, with a possible D match to TRBD2 (6 bases). The CDR3 runs 14 residues. Germline loops: CDR1 SGHVS, CDR2 FQNEAQ. V dropped 4 bases and J dropped 10 bases, with 16 bases sitting between them. The CDR3 loop reads CASSSTWGVEELFF. For the CDR3, the DNA is TGTGCCAGCAGCTCCACCTGGGGGGTTGAGGAGCTGTTTTTT.